Listed below are T cell receptor beta chains from one sample, sequenced in a study of T cells in Graves' hyperthyroidism and ophthalmopathy. MiXCR was run by TCRdb on the multiplex PCR reads, yielding one entry per CDR3 protein. The repertoire includes 300,000 to 350,000 distinct CDR3 sequences, approximately 18% of them detected once, and approximately 49% sits in the top ten. Sequenced: blood. All receptors come from a woman between 45 and 60 years old with Graves' hyperthyroidism. CDR3s include the opening cysteine and the closing phenylalanine or tryptophan. The D gene is left open where the match is weak. Rows may omit the clone size; those that give it use once, few, many or a size class.

v_gene: TRBV30; j_gene: TRBJ1-2; abundance: many; d_gene: TRBD1; CDR3nt: TGTGCCTGGAGTGTACAGGGGCAGGGCTATGGCTACACCTTC; CDR3aa: CAWSVQGQGYGYTF
v_gene: TRBV20-1; j_gene: TRBJ1-1; abundance: many; d_gene: .; CDR3nt: TGCAGTGCTAGAGATGGAAGGGGTGACACTGAAGCTTTCTTT; CDR3aa: CSARDGRGDTEAFF
v_gene: TRBV20-1; j_gene: TRBJ2-3; abundance: .; d_gene: TRBD2; CDR3nt: TGCAGTGCTAGAGCTGCTAGCGGGGCCTCCACAGATACGCAGTATTTT; CDR3aa: CSARAASGASTDTQYF
v_gene: TRBV2; j_gene: TRBJ2-5; abundance: .; d_gene: TRBD1; CDR3nt: TGTGCCAGCAGTGATAGGGGACAGGTTCAAGAGACCCAGTACTTC; CDR3aa: CASSDRGQVQETQYF
v_gene: TRBV7-9; j_gene: TRBJ1-1; abundance: many; d_gene: .; CDR3nt: TGTGCCAGCAGCCCAACCGGGACGGTTAACACTGAAGCTTTCTTT; CDR3aa: CASSPTGTVNTEAFF
v_gene: TRBV2; j_gene: TRBJ2-5; abundance: .; d_gene: TRBD2; CDR3nt: TGTGCCAGCAGTGAATTTGGGGGGGAGATCCAAGAGACCCAGTACTTC; CDR3aa: CASSEFGGEIQETQYF
v_gene: TRBV27; j_gene: TRBJ2-7; abundance: few; d_gene: TRBD2; CDR3nt: TGTGCCAGCAGTGAAGTAGCGGGAGTTTTAAAGCAGTACTTC; CDR3aa: CASSEVAGVLKQYF
v_gene: TRBV18; j_gene: TRBJ1-5; abundance: .; d_gene: .; CDR3nt: TGTGCCAGCTCACCAGGTCAAGGGCCAGCCCTCAATCAGCCCCAGCATTTT; CDR3aa: CASSPGQGPALNQPQHF
v_gene: TRBV4-2; j_gene: TRBJ2-2; abundance: many; d_gene: .; CDR3nt: TGTGCCAGCAGCCAAGACCGACTAGCGAACACCGGGGAGCTGTTTTTT; CDR3aa: CASSQDRLANTGELFF
v_gene: TRBV6-5; j_gene: TRBJ1-1; abundance: many; d_gene: .; CDR3nt: TGTGCCAGCAGTTACTATCCGGGGAGGGACACTGAAGCTTTCTTT; CDR3aa: CASSYYPGRDTEAFF
v_gene: TRBV3-1; j_gene: TRBJ2-7; abundance: many; d_gene: TRBD2; CDR3nt: TGTGCCAGCAGCCAGGGGACTAGCGGGTTCTACGAGCAGTACTTC; CDR3aa: CASSQGTSGFYEQYF
v_gene: TRBV20-1; j_gene: TRBJ2-2; abundance: few; d_gene: .; CDR3nt: TGCAGTGCAAGAAAATTACTCGCCGGGGAGCTGTTTTTT; CDR3aa: CSARKLLAGELFF
v_gene: TRBV2; j_gene: TRBJ1-2; abundance: .; d_gene: .; CDR3nt: TGTGCCAGCAGTGAGGGCCCGGGGGGGGCAAATGCAAACTATGGCTACACCTTC; CDR3aa: CASSEGPGGANANYGYTF
v_gene: TRBV6-2/TRBV6-3; j_gene: TRBJ2-1; abundance: .; d_gene: .; CDR3nt: TGTGCCAGCAGTCCAGGGGGGACAAAGTCCTACAATGAGCAGTTCTTC; CDR3aa: CASSPGGTKSYNEQFF
v_gene: TRBV5-1; j_gene: TRBJ1-1; abundance: many; d_gene: .; CDR3nt: TGTGCCAGCAGCTTAGGAGGTCCGAACACTGAAGCTTTCTTT; CDR3aa: CASSLGGPNTEAFF
v_gene: TRBV5-1; j_gene: TRBJ2-2; abundance: few; d_gene: .; CDR3nt: TGCGCCAGCAGCTTGGCCGGGTTAAGTTCGAACACCGGGGAGCTGTTTTTT; CDR3aa: CASSLAGLSSNTGELFF
v_gene: TRBV20-1; j_gene: TRBJ2-5; abundance: few; d_gene: .; CDR3nt: TGCAGTGCTAGTTCCGGGGCCGAGACCCAGTACTTC; CDR3aa: CSASSGAETQYF